These T cell receptor beta chains were read from a single sample in a study of blood T cell repertoires in COVID-19. Some clones are missing from TCRdb's copy, which holds only in-frame ones; the method was immunoSEQ multiplex PCR. This table holds 250,000 to 300,000 clones, almost 85% found once. The sample consisted of peripheral blood. These receptors came from a man aged 50-60 years with active or convalescent COVID-19. Each CDR3 is given with its conserved first and last residue. The D gene is left open where the match is weak. Some rows have no size entry. The others give once, few or many, or a class for an expanded clone.

NA	TRBJ1-2	13	NA	TRBV5-1	TGCGCCAGCAGCCCCGGGGGGGCGGATGGCTACACCTTC	CASSPGGADGYTF
TRBD2	TRBJ2-1	16	NA	TRBV5-1	TGCGCCAGCAGCATCAGCGGGGTGGCGTCCTACAATGAGCAGTTCTTC	CASSISGVASYNEQFF
NA	TRBJ2-7	11	NA	TRBV30	TGTGCCTGGGAAACAGGGTCCGAGCAGTACTTC	CAWETGSEQYF
NA	TRBJ1-2	9	NA	TRBV7-9	TGTGCCAGCAGCTTAGTTGGCAGCTTC	CASSLVGSF
TRBD1	TRBJ1-1	11	NA	TRBV30	TGTGCCGTACAGGGGGTATCTGAAGCTTTCTTT	CAVQGVSEAFF
NA	TRBJ1-2	17	NA	TRBV19	TGTGCCAGTACCTTATCCCCTTTCAGGGTAGAGTTAAATGGCTACACCTTC	CASTLSPFRVELNGYTF
NA	TRBJ2-3	13	once	TRBV3-1/TRBV3-2	TGTGCCAGCAGCTTAGCTAGCACAGATACGCAGTATTTT	CASSLASTDTQYF
TRBD1	TRBJ2-1	17	NA	TRBV28	TGTGCCAGCAGTTTAATGACCTGGGACAGGCCGGTCAATGAGCAGTTCTTC	CASSLMTWDRPVNEQFF
TRBD2	TRBJ2-1	17	NA	TRBV18	TGTGCCAGCTCAGCATTACTAGCGGTCCCTTCCTACAATGAGCAGTTCTTC	CASSALLAVPSYNEQFF
TRBD1	TRBJ2-1	12	few	TRBV7-6	TGTGCCAGTCCGGACAGGGCGGATGAGCAGTTCTTC	CASPDRADEQFF
TRBD1	TRBJ1-5	14	NA	TRBV19	TGTGCCAGTAGCCGGACAGGGGGCAATCAGCCCCAGCATTTT	CASSRTGGNQPQHF
NA	TRBJ1-2	14	once	TRBV11-2	TGTGCCAGCAGCTTTGACCCCCAGGGGACTGGCTACACCTTC	CASSFDPQGTGYTF
TRBD2	TRBJ2-1	17	NA	TRBV28	TGTGCCAGCAGCCCCCCTAGCGGGCCGAGCTCCTACAATGAGCAGTTCTTC	CASSPPSGPSSYNEQFF
NA	TRBJ2-7	13	NA	TRBV28	TGTGCCAGCCGAAAGGCGGGCCCCTACGAGCAGTACTTC	CASRKAGPYEQYF
TRBD1	TRBJ1-3	15	NA	TRBV29-1	TGCAGCGTTGGTGACAGGGCTTTTGGTGGAAACACCATATATTTT	CSVGDRAFGGNTIYF
NA	TRBJ2-3	13	NA	TRBV18	TGTGCCAGCTCTCCAGGGCGCGCAGATACGCAGTATTTT	CASSPGRADTQYF
NA	TRBJ2-7	15	once	TRBV2	TGTGCCAGTGCTTTACTAGCCTTCGCCGCCGCCGGGTTGTACTTC	CASALLAFAAAGLYF
NA	TRBJ1-3	15	NA	TRBV3-1/TRBV3-2	TGTGCCAGCAGCCAAGATCAAGGGGCTGGAAACACCATATATTTT	CASSQDQGAGNTIYF
NA	TRBJ2-3	16	few	TRBV7-9	TGTGCCAGCAGCTTAGAAGAGGGATCCTTCACAGATACGCAGTATTTT	CASSLEEGSFTDTQYF
TRBD1	TRBJ1-2	18	NA	TRBV9	TGTGCCAGCAGCCTCGACCCGGGACAGGGAAGGAAGCACTATGGCTACACCTTC	CASSLDPGQGRKHYGYTF
NA	TRBJ1-1	12	NA	TRBV10-3	TGTGCCATCTCGCGAGGCGAGGGAGAAGCTTTCTTT	CAISRGEGEAFF
TRBD2	TRBJ2-2	17	NA	TRBV18	TGTGCCAGCTCACCTACCCCGACTAGCGGGACAACCGGGGAGCTGTTTTTT	CASSPTPTSGTTGELFF
TRBD2	TRBJ2-2	16	NA	TRBV3-1/TRBV3-2	TGTGCCAGCAGCCTCAAAGCGGGAGGGACAACCGGGGAGCTGTTTTTT	CASSLKAGGTTGELFF
NA	TRBJ2-3	15	NA	TRBV24-1	TGTGCCACCAGTGATTCTGGAGGGGGCTCAGATACGCAGTATTTT	CATSDSGGGSDTQYF
TRBD1	TRBJ1-2	14	NA	TRBV7-2	TGTGCCAGCAGCTCAGAGGGACAGCCCTATGGCTACACCTTC	CASSSEGQPYGYTF
NA	TRBJ2-7	12	NA	TRBV6-2/TRBV6-3	TGTGCCAGCAGCTTCAGTTCCTACGAGCAGTACTTC	CASSFSSYEQYF
TRBD1	TRBJ1-3	15	once	TRBV2	TGTGCCAGCAGCGTCGACAGGGCGGCGGTGAACACCATATATTTT	CASSVDRAAVNTIYF
TRBD1	TRBJ1-5	16	NA	TRBV24-1	TGTGCCACCAGTGATCACCGACAGGGCGGCAATCAGCCCCAGCATTTT	CATSDHRQGGNQPQHF
NA	TRBJ2-2	16	NA	TRBV6-4	TGTGCCAGCAGTGACGTCCTATCTAAGCCGGCCGGGGAGCTGTTTTTT	CASSDVLSKPAGELFF
NA	TRBJ1-1	13	NA	TRBV27	TGTGCCAGCAGTTTAAACAGGGACACTGAAGCTTTCTTT	CASSLNRDTEAFF
NA	TRBJ1-2	13	NA	TRBV5-5	TGTGCCAGCAGCTTGGTGAGGGGGTCTGGCTACACCTTC	CASSLVRGSGYTF
NA	TRBJ2-1	16	NA	TRBV28	TGTGCCAGCAGTTGGTCTCTAGCGCGGCAATACAATGAGCAGTTCTTC	CASSWSLARQYNEQFF
NA	TRBJ1-3	13	NA	TRBV12-3/TRBV12-4	TGTGCCAGCAGTTTACTCTCTGGAAACACCATATATTTT	CASSLLSGNTIYF
NA	TRBJ2-7	14	once	TRBV21-1	TGTGCCAGCAGCCCCCGGGACTACTCCTACGAGCAGTACTTC	CASSPRDYSYEQYF
NA	TRBJ2-1	12	few	TRBV2	TGTGCCAGCAGTCCGCGTTACAATGAGCAGTTCTTC	CASSPRYNEQFF
NA	TRBJ2-4	13	NA	TRBV2	TGTGCCAGCAGCGGGTTAGCCAAAAACATTCAGTACTTC	CASSGLAKNIQYF
TRBD1	TRBJ2-1	15	NA	TRBV5-1	TGCGCCAGCAGCCCTGGGGACAGGGGGCTCTATGAGCAGTTCTTC	CASSPGDRGLYEQFF
TRBD1	TRBJ1-6	15	NA	TRBV6-1	TGTGCCAGCAGTGAAGCTGGACAGGGGGTTTCGCCCCTCCACTTT	CASSEAGQGVSPLHF
NA	TRBJ2-1	15	NA	TRBV18	TGTGCCAGCTCATACGAGGGAGCTGCGTTAAATGAGCAGTTCTTC	CASSYEGAALNEQFF
TRBD2	TRBJ2-1	18	NA	TRBV5-1	TGCGCCAGCAGCCACCGGGGGGAAGCGGGCGTCTCCTACAATGAGCAGTTCTTC	CASSHRGEAGVSYNEQFF
TRBD1	TRBJ2-7	13	NA	TRBV28	TGTGCCAGCAGGAGGGACAGAACCTACGAGCAGTACTTC	CASRRDRTYEQYF
NA	TRBJ2-7	14	NA	TRBV5-1	TGCGCCAGCAGCTTGGTTGTTAGCGGATACGAGCAGTACTTC	CASSLVVSGYEQYF
TRBD2	TRBJ2-1	20	NA	TRBV3-1/TRBV3-2	TGTGCCAGCAGCCAATACAGGCGGCTAGCGGGAGGTCCAGGTTACAATGAGCAGTTCTTC	CASSQYRRLAGGPGYNEQFF
NA	TRBJ2-2	15	NA	TRBV5-4	TGTGCCAGCAGCTTGGGAGGGATAGGAACCGGGGAGCTGTTTTTT	CASSLGGIGTGELFF
TRBD1	TRBJ2-5	14	NA	TRBV6-6	TGTGCCAGCAGACCAGGGGGCGGTGGAAAGACCCAGTACTTC	CASRPGGGGKTQYF